This T cell receptor beta chain originates from a study of cytomegalovirus exposure and HLA in healthy donors. Study-wide points: A few chains tied to CMV proved CMV antigen-specific in vitro. Overall, 164 TCR beta chains were annotated as cytomegalovirus-associated.

TCRdb keeps only in-frame clones here, not all; method: immunoSEQ multiplex PCR. The sample carries approximately 81,000 clones, about 92% recorded once. Comments on this clone: Antigen unknown.

The CDR3 runs 11 residues. V gave up 6 bases and J gave up 8 bases; unmatched junction bases: 5. Germline V gives CDR1 SQVTM, CDR2 ANQGSEA. The chain is built from TRBV29-1 and TRBJ1-2; 8 nucleotides line up with TRBD1. The sequencing sample was made of PBMCs. This TCR came from a man aged 18 to 29 in good health and CMV-seronegative. This chain's CDR3 is CSVVRDRGYTF. CDR3 bases: TGCAGCGTGGTCCGGGACAGGGGCTACACCTTC.